This TCR beta chain was sequenced during a study of a mutant IDH1 vaccine in newly diagnosed glioma. Study background: Treated patients had a mean age of roughly 40 years and a 62.5% male, around 38% female split.

Time point meaning: week 47, end of study. A single vaccine dose contained 300 ug of mutant IDH1 20-mer peptide, and topical imiquimod was used with it. Using immunoSEQ multiplex PCR, the repertoire was profiled, and TCRdb retains in-frame clones only, with some absent. The sample has 77,000 or so clones, 75% to 90% seen once. Of note for this clone: The antigen is not known.

Trimming shortened V by 1 base and J by 1 base, and 10 bases separated the two germline ends. Germline assignment: CDR1 SGHNT and CDR2 YENEEA. The length of the CDR3 is 15 residues. This sequence was found in a middle-aged man with glioma. The sample was PBMCs, taken from a glioma patient whose treatment included an IDH1 peptide vaccine. This chain links TRBV11-3 with TRBJ2-5; no clear D gene. The CDR3 bases are TGTGCCAGCAGCTTAGGGTGGCACAGCCAAGAGACCCAGTACTTC. Translating it yields CASSLGWHSQETQYF.